Reported below is one TCR beta chain. No antigen is known for it. This sample stems from a study of cytomegalovirus exposure and HLA in healthy donors. Study information: Sequencing of approximately 190 million T cells in an earlier analysis found 95 million to 120 million unique TCR beta sequences. Regarding the study as a whole: The HLA-A and HLA-B alleles of most subjects were reportedly predicted accurately from TCR beta sequences. Later on, analysis showed that most CMV-associated TCR beta chains appeared to be HLA-restricted.

Donors were ostensibly healthy at sampling, although undocumented immune exposures were probable. Both 60 Vbeta primers and 13 Jbeta primers went into the PCR. Method: immunoSEQ multiplex PCR; TCRdb's copy keeps in-frame clones and lacks some. The sample includes about 140,000 clones, approximately 80% of them seen just once. V lost 4 bases to trimming and J lost 6 bases, with 12 bases between them. The CDR3 has 13 amino acids. Germline loops: CDR1 SGHNT, CDR2 YYREEE (reference sequence). The sample consisted of PBMCs. The sequence was collected from a woman aged 18-29 years in good health and CMV-seropositive. This chain links TRBV5-4 with TRBJ2-3; tentatively, D is TRBD1 (6 bases). DNA of the CDR3: TGTGCCAGCAGCACCACAGGGACGGATACGCAGTATTTT. Amino acids: CASSTTGTDTQYF.